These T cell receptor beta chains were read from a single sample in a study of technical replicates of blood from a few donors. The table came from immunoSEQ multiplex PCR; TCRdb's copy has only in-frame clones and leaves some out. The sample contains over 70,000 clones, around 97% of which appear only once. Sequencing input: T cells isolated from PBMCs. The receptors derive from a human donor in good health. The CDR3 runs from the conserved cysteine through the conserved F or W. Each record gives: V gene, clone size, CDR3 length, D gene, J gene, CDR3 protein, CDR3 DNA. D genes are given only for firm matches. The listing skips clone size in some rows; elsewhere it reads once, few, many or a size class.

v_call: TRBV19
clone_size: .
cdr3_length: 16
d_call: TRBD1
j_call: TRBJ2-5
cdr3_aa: CASSLGTGGMEETQYF
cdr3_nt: TGTGCCAGTAGTCTGGGGACAGGGGGCATGGAAGAGACCCAGTACTTC

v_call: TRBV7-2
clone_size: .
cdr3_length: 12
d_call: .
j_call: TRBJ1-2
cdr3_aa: CASSLSNYGYTF
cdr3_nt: TGTGCCAGCAGCTTAAGCAACTATGGCTACACCTTC

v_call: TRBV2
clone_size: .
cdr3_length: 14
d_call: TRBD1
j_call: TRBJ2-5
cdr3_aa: CASRWTGTQETQYF
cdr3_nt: TGTGCCAGCAGATGGACAGGGACCCAAGAGACCCAGTACTTC

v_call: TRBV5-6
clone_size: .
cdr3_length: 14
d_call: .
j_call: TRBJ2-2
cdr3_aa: CASSFGQLTGELFF
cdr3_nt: TGTGCCAGCAGCTTCGGACAGCTCACCGGGGAGCTGTTTTTT

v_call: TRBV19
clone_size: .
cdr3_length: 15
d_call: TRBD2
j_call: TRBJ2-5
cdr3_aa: CASTLAGGGLETQYF
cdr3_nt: TGTGCCAGTACCCTAGCGGGAGGAGGGTTAGAGACCCAGTACTTC

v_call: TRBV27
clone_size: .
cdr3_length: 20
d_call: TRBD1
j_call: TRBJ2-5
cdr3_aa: CASSLFGDVSRQGKMQTQYF
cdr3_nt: TGTGCCAGCAGTTTATTTGGAGATGTTTCTAGACAGGGGAAAATGCAGACCCAGTACTTC

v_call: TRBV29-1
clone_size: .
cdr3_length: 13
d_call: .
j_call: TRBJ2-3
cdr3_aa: CSVQGPVTDTQYF
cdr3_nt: TGCAGCGTTCAGGGCCCCGTCACAGATACGCAGTATTTT

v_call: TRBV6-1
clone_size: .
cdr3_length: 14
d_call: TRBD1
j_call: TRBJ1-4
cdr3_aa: CASSEAGTDEKLFF
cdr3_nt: TGTGCCAGCAGTGAGGCCGGGACAGATGAAAAACTGTTTTTT

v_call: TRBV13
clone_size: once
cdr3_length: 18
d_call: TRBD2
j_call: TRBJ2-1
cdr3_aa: CASSLGGLAGLPYNEQFF
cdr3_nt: TGTGCCAGCAGCTTAGGAGGACTAGCGGGTTTACCCTACAATGAGCAGTTCTTC

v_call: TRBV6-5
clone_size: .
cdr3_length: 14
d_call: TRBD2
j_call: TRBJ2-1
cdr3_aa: CASSTGTSGNEQFF
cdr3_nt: TGTGCCAGCTCAACCGGGACTAGCGGGAATGAGCAGTTCTTC

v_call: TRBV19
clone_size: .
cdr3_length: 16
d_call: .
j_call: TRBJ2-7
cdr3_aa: CASSMLSRGSFEEQYF
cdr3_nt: TGTGCCAGTAGTATGTTATCCAGGGGCAGCTTTGAAGAGCAGTACTTC

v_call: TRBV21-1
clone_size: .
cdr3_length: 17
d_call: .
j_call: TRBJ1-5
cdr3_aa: CASSIEGQGGSNQPQHF
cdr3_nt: TGTGCCAGCAGCATTGAGGGACAGGGGGGTAGCAATCAGCCCCAGCATTTT

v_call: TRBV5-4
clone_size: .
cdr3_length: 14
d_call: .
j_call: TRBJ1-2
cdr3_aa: CASSHSWSDYGYTF
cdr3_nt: TGTGCCAGCAGCCATTCATGGTCGGACTATGGCTACACCTTC

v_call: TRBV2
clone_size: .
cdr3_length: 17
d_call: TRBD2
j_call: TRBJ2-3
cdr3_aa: CASSDFKRGTRTDTQYF
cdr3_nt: TGTGCCAGCAGTGACTTCAAGCGGGGGACCCGCACAGATACGCAGTATTTT

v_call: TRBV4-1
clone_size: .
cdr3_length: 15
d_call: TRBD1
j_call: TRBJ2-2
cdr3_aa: CASSLQTGRAGELFF
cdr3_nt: TGCGCCAGCAGCCTTCAGACAGGGCGGGCCGGGGAGCTGTTTTTT

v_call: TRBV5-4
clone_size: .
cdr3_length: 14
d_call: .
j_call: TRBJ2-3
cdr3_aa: CASSSTISPDTQYF
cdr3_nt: TGTGCCAGCAGCTCGACTATTTCCCCAGATACGCAGTATTTT

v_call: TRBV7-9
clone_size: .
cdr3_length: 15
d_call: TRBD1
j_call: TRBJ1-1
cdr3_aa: CASRREGRGATEAFF
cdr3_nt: TGTGCCAGCAGGCGGGAGGGCAGGGGGGCCACTGAAGCTTTCTTT

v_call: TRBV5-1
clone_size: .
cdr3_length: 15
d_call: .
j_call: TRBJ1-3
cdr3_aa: CASSLNVDRGNTIYF
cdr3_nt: TGCGCCAGCAGCTTGAATGTCGACAGAGGAAACACCATATATTTT

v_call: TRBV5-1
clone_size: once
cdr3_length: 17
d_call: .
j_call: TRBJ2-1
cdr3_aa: CASSKGQGLAGGHEQFF
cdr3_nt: TGCGCCAGCAGCAAGGGACAGGGGCTAGCGGGAGGACATGAGCAGTTCTTC

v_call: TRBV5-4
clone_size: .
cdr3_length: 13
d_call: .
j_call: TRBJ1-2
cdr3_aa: CASSLGSPYGYTF
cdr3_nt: TGTGCCAGCAGCTTGGGTAGCCCCTATGGCTACACCTTC

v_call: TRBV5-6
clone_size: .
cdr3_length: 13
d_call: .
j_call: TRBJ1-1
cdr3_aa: CASSLQGGTEAFF
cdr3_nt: TGTGCCAGCAGCTTGCAGGGTGGCACTGAAGCTTTCTTT

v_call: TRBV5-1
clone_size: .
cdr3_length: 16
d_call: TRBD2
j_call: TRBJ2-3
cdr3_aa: CASSFLSAGDTDTQYF
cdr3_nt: TGCGCCAGCAGCTTTCTGTCCGCGGGGGACACAGATACGCAGTATTTT

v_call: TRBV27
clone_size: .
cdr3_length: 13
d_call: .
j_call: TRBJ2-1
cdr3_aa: CASSLVIAHEQFF
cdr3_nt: TGTGCCAGCAGTTTAGTGATAGCCCATGAGCAGTTCTTC

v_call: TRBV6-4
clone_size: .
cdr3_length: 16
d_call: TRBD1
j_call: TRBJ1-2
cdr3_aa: CASSGQGFLIGDGYTF
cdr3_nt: TGTGCCAGCAGTGGACAGGGTTTTTTGATTGGAGATGGCTACACCTTC

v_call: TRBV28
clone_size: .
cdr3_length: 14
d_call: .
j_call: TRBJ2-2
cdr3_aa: CASSLPPGTGELFF
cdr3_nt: TGTGCCAGCAGTTTACCACCAGGAACCGGGGAGCTGTTTTTT

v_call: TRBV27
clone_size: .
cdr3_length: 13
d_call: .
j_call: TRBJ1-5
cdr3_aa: CASSLYRDQPQHF
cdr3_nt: TGTGCCAGCAGTTTATACAGGGATCAGCCCCAGCATTTT

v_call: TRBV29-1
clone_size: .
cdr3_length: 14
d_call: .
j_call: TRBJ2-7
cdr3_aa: CSVDWGGAGYEQYF
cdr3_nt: TGCAGCGTTGATTGGGGGGGGGCCGGATACGAGCAGTACTTC

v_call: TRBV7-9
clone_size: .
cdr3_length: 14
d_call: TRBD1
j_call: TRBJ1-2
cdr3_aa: CASSLSQGAFGYTF
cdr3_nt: TGTGCCAGCAGCTTATCACAGGGGGCGTTTGGCTACACCTTC

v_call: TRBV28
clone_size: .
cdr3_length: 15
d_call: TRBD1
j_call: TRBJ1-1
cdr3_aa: CASSRTGVLGGEAFF
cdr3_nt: TGTGCCAGCAGTCGGACAGGGGTATTGGGGGGTGAAGCTTTCTTT

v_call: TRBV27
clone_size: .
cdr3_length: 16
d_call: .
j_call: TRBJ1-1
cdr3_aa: CASSITGTHMNTEAFF
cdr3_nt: TGTGCCAGCAGTATAACAGGGACACATATGAACACTGAAGCTTTCTTT

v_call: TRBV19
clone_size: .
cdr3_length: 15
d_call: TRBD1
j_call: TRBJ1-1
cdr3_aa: CASSIGGGANTEAFF
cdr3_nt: TGTGCCAGTAGTATAGGAGGGGGCGCGAACACTGAAGCTTTCTTT

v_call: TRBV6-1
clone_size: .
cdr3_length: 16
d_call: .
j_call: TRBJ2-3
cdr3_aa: CASSEALWGLTDTQYF
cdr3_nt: TGTGCCAGCAGTGAAGCACTCTGGGGCCTCACAGATACGCAGTATTTT

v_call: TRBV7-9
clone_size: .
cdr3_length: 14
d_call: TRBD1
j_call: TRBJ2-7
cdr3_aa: CASSLAGTGGEQYF
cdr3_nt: TGTGCCAGCAGCTTAGCGGGGACAGGGGGCGAGCAGTACTTC

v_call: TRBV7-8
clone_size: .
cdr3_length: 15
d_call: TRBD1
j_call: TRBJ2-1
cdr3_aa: CASSTRDRGGNEQFF
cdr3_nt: TGTGCCAGCAGCACGCGGGACAGGGGAGGTAATGAGCAGTTCTTC

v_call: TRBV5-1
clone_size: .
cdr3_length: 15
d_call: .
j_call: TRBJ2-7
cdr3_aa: CASSSGRSYTYEQYF
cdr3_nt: TGCGCCAGCAGCTCGGGTCGAAGCTACACCTACGAGCAGTACTTC

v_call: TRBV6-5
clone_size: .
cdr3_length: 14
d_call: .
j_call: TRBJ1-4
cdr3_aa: CASRIDFQSEKLFF
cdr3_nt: TGTGCCAGCCGTATCGACTTCCAGAGTGAAAAACTGTTTTTT

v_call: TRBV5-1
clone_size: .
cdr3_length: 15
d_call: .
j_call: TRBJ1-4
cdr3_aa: CASSPYSATNEKLFF
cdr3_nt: TGCGCCAGCAGCCCGTACAGTGCAACTAATGAAAAACTGTTTTTT

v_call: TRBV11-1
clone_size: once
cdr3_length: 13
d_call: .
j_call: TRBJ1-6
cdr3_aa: CASSHSQKSPLHF
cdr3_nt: TGTGCCAGCAGCCACTCCCAAAAGTCACCCCTCCACTTT

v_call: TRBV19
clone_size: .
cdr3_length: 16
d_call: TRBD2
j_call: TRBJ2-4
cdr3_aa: CASRPGTSGAKNIQYF
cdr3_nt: TGTGCCAGTAGACCAGGGACTAGTGGAGCCAAAAACATTCAGTACTTC

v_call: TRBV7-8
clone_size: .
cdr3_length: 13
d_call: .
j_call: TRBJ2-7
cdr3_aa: CASSLAYEYEQYF
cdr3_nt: TGTGCCAGCAGCTTAGCGTACGAGTACGAGCAGTACTTC

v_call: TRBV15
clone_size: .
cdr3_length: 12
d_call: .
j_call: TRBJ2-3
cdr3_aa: CATSSGPDTQYF
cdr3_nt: TGTGCCACCAGCAGTGGCCCAGATACGCAGTATTTT

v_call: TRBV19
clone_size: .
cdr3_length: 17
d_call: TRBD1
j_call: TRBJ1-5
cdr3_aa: CASTSRPGTGLNQPQHF
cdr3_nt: TGTGCCAGTACCTCCCGCCCCGGGACAGGCCTCAATCAGCCCCAGCATTTT

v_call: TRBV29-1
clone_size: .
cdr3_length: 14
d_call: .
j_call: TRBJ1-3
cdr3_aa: CSAVLPGSGNTIYF
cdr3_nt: TGCAGCGCTGTCCTACCAGGGTCTGGAAACACCATATATTTT

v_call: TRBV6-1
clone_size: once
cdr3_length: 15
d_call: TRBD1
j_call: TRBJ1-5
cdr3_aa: CASSEMTGGNQPQHF
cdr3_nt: TGTGCCAGCAGTGAGATGACAGGGGGCAATCAGCCCCAGCATTTT

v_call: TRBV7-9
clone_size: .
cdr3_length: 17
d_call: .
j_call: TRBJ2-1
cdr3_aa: CASSLFPGLQVNNEQFF
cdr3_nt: TGTGCCAGCAGCCTGTTCCCGGGACTCCAAGTAAACAATGAGCAGTTCTTC

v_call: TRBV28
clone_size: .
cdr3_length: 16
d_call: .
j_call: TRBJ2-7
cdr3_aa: CASGRRRQFYSYEQYF
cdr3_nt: TGTGCCAGCGGGCGGAGGCGGCAGTTTTACTCCTACGAGCAGTACTTC

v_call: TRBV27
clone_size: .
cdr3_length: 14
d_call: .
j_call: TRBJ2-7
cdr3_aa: CASSLRLVSYEQYF
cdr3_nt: TGTGCCAGCAGTTTAAGACTAGTATCCTACGAGCAGTACTTC

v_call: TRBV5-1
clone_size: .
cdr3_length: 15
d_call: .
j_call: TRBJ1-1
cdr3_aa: CASSTPTGKNTEAFF
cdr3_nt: TGCGCCAGCAGCACACCAACAGGGAAGAACACTGAAGCTTTCTTT

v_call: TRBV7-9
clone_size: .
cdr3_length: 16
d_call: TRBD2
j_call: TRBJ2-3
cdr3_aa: CASSLASSGATDTQYF
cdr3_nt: TGTGCCAGCAGCTTAGCATCTAGCGGAGCCACAGATACGCAGTATTTT

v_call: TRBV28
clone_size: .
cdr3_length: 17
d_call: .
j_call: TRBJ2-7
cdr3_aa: CASSPEEGPVYSYEQYF
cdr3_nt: TGTGCCAGCAGCCCAGAGGAGGGACCAGTGTACTCCTACGAGCAGTACTTC

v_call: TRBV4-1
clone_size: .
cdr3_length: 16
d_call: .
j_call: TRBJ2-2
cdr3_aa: CASSQVGTTNTGELFF
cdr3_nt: TGCGCCAGCAGCCAAGTAGGGACAACGAACACCGGGGAGCTGTTTTTT

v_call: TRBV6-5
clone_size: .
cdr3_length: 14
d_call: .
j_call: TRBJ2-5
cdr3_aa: CASSSTTLLETQYF
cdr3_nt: TGTGCCAGCAGTTCCACCACCCTACTGGAGACCCAGTACTTC